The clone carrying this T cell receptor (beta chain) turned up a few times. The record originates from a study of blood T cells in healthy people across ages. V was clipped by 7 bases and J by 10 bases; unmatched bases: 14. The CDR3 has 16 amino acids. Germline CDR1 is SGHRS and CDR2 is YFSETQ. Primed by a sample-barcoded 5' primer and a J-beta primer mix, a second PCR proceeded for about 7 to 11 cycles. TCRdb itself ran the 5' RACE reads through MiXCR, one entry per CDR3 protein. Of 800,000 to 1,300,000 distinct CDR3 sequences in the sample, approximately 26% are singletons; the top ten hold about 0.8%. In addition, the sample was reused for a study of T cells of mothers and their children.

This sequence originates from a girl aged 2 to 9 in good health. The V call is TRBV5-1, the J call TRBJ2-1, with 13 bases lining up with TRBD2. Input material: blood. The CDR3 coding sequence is TGCGCCAGCGGAATCACCGGGACTAGCGGGAATGGGGAGCAGTTCTTC. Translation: CASGITGTSGNGEQFF.